This T cell receptor beta chain was observed in a study of blood T cell repertoires in COVID-19. To note about this clone: The junction differs from germline at one of its ends, possibly a read error.

The study counted Cohort 3 donors as recovered given two negative PCRs, clearance, or symptom resolution. Libraries were prepared by immunoSEQ multiplex PCR; TCRdb keeps only in-frame clonotypes and omits some of them. The sample records fewer than 350,000 clones, roughly 90% being singletons. Sequences were obtained from PBMCs or T cells enriched from blood (not recorded which). The source is a woman between 40 and 50 years old who had recovered from COVID-19.

Here the CDR3 DNA reads TGCGCCAGCAACTTGGAGGGACTCGGGGAAAAACTGTTTTTT. As protein: CASNLEGLGEKLFF. This chain uses TRBV5-1 with TRBJ1-4; weak D call: TRBD1 (5 bases). The CDR3 length is 14 residues. Germline lookup yields CDR1 SGHRS and CDR2 YFSETQ.